The 7 T cell receptor beta chains given below trace back to one sample, sequenced in a study of breast tumors, draining lymph nodes, adjacent tissues. The lymph nodes were axillary draining lymph nodes from breast cancer patients. TCRdb reanalysed the multiplex PCR reads using MiXCR and keeps one entry per CDR3 protein. The table shows around 130,000 distinct CDR3 sequences, with about 30% occurring only once. The sequenced material came from axillary lymph node tissue. These receptors were taken from a female donor with breast cancer. Some clones in this sample may be carry-over from other donors' samples.

Turning to this clonotype: The conserved phenylalanine or tryptophan is not found at the CDR3 terminus, so this likely reflects a read error. The chain joins TRBV7-6 to TRBJ2-1, with 9 positions matching TRBD1. After removal of 6 bases from V and 7 bases from J, the junction contained 7 bases not matched to a gene. The V gene's germline CDR1 is SGHVS and CDR2 FNYEAQ. The CDR3 runs 14 residues. CDR3 protein: CASSPTGGWNEQFL. The CDR3 DNA reads TGTGCCAGCAGTCCCACAGGGGGCTGGAATGAGCAGTTCCTC.

This clonotype was observed many times. The genes are TRBV12-3 or TRBV12-4 and TRBJ1-6; D call uncertain. V was trimmed by 9 bases and J by 6 bases, leaving 12 bases between them. CDR3 length: 13 amino acids. Here the CDR3 DNA reads TGTGCCAGTGGTAGGCACCTTAATTCACCCCTCCACTTT. Amino acids: CASGRHLNSPLHF.

In its sample, this clonotype was seen many times. The chain joins TRBV15 to TRBJ1-5, with a tentative D call TRBD1 (5 bases). CDR1 is LNHNV, CDR2 YYDKDF, per germline (reference sequence). The CDR3 is 15 amino acids. The V gene lost 5 bases and the J gene lost 3 bases, with 14 bases spanning the gap. The CDR3 loop reads CATSGRGDYNQPQHF. The CDR3 nucleotides are TGTGCCACCAGCGGGCGGGGGGATTACAATCAGCCCCAGCATTTT.

This clonotype was seen at least ten times. J is TRBJ1-3 and V is TRBV30; D call uncertain. The CDR3 loop spans 14 amino acids. Trimming pared 3 bases from V and 0 bases from J, leaving 9 bases between. CDR1 and CDR2 from the germline V gene are GTSNPN and SVGIG (reference sequence). CDR3: CAWRSASSGNTIYF. In DNA form, the CDR3 reads TGTGCCTGGAGGTCGGCGAGCTCTGGAAACACCATATATTTT.

This clonotype came up many times. This rearrangement joins TRBV4-1 to TRBJ2-3, with D perhaps matching TRBD2 (6 bases). V was trimmed by 4 bases and J by 2 bases, leaving 13 bases between them. This CDR3 region has 15 residues. Germline V gives CDR1 MGHRA, CDR2 YSYEKL. The chain's CDR3 is CASSPPGLFTDTQYF. CDR3 sequence (DNA): TGCGCCAGCAGCCCACCGGGACTCTTCACAGATACGCAGTATTTT.

This clonotype was observed once. This chain links TRBV29-1 with TRBJ2-2; no reliable D call. The V gene's germline CDR1 is SQVTM and CDR2 ANQGSEA. The CDR3 length is 13 residues. The ends were cut back, 0 bases at V and 4 bases at J, with 6 bases in the middle. For the CDR3, the DNA is TGCAGCGTTGAAGATCGAGTCACCGGGGAGCTGTTTTTT. The encoded protein is CSVEDRVTGELFF.

This clonotype came up many times. The chain employs TRBV20-1 and TRBJ2-3; D is ambiguous. This CDR3 comprises 10 residues. The ends were cut back, 3 bases at V and 3 bases at J, with 1 base in the middle. Per the germline V gene, CDR1 is DFQATT and CDR2 is SNEGSKA (reference sequence). The CDR3 bases are TGCAGTGCTAGTACAGATACGCAGTATTTT. Translating it yields CSASTDTQYF.